The clone carrying this T cell receptor (beta chain) was observed at least ten times. Its specificity is unknown. The record originates from a study of T-cell reconstitution after alpha-beta-depleted transplantation in children. Findings and caveats of the study: T-cell numbers and diversity, one year after transplant, stemmed largely from T cells that were newly produced. Expanded clones from the graft, numbering several hundred, reportedly supplied alpha-beta T cells about two months after transplant.

Unique molecular identifiers were incorporated during preparation of the TCRbeta library. TCRdb independently ran MiXCR on the PCR reads; one entry per CDR3 protein. The sample yields a few hundred thousand distinct CDR3 sequences, around 10% seen once. Trimming removed 0 bases at V and 1 base at J, with 11 bases between. In germline, CDR1 is SGHRS, CDR2 YFSETQ. CDR3 size: 16 residues. J is TRBJ2-1 and V is TRBV5-1; D uncertain. The source is a boy less than two years old with acute myeloid leukemia, due to receive a stem cell transplant. Sequencing used PBMCs, obtained before TCRalphabeta/CD19-depleted stem cell transplant. CDR3 loop: CASSLGPAPSYNEQFF. Written as DNA, the CDR3 is TGCGCCAGCAGCTTGGGGCCGGCCCCTTCCTACAATGAGCAGTTCTTC.